This TCR beta chain was captured by sequencing in a study of early T cells in non-severe SARS-CoV-2 infection. Germline trimming cut 8 bases from V and 0 bases from J; bases unmatched to any gene: 21. The CDR3 is 19 residues long. The germline V gene has CDR1 LNHDA and CDR2 SQIVND (reference sequence). The sample holds many counts of this clonotype. From the 5' RACE reads, TCRdb called clonotypes with MiXCR, one entry per CDR3 protein. The sample lists roughly 40,000 distinct CDR3 sequences; roughly 7% were seen once. V gene TRBV19 combines with J gene TRBJ1-1; 7 bases match TRBD1. The sequence was collected from an adult who was a healthcare worker with PCR-confirmed SARS-CoV-2 infection or an uninfected control (not recorded which). Sequenced sample: whole blood. As DNA, the CDR3 is TGTGCCAGTTCCCGGACAGGTGTGGCGGGGGCTAAAATGAACACTGAAGCTTTCTTT. It translates to CASSRTGVAGAKMNTEAFF.